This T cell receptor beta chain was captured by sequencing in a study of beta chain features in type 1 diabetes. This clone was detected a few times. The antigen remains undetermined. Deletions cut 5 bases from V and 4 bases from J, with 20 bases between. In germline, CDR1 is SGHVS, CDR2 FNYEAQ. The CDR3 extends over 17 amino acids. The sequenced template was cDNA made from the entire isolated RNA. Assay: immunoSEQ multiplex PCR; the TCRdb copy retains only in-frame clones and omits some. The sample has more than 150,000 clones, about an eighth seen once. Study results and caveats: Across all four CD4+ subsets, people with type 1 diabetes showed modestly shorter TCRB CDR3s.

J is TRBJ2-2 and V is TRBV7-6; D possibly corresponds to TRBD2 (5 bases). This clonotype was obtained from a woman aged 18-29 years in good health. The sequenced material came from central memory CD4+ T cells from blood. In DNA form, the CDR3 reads TGTGCCAGCAGCCCGCCCCGAGGGCATCGGGGCACCGGGGAGCTGTTTTTT. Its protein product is CASSPPRGHRGTGELFF.